This T cell receptor beta chain was sequenced for a study of T cells in Graves' hyperthyroidism and ophthalmopathy. The study, taken as a whole, reports: Blood also held most thyroid clonotypes expanded beyond 0.001.

Germline CDR1 KGHSH, CDR2 LQKENI. CDR3 length equals 14 residues. Trimming removed 6 bases from V and 4 bases from J; junction bases left unmatched: 7. RNA transcripts provided the source from which TCR beta CDR3 regions were amplified. When the TCR CDR3 underwent first-round RT-PCR, the HTBI primer set was used. TCRdb independently ran MiXCR on the multiplex PCR reads; one entry per CDR3 protein. Of a few hundred thousand distinct CDR3 sequences detected, approximately 14% appear once; the ten largest clones hold approximately 35%. On this clonotype: Its antigen is undetermined.

The sequence was collected from a woman in her thirties or forties with Graves' ophthalmopathy. V gene TRBV18 combines with J gene TRBJ2-5; 8 bases line up with TRBD2. The sample was blood. The CDR3 loop is CASSWDTSGETQYF. The CDR3 region has the DNA TGTGCCAGCTCGTGGGATACTAGCGGAGAGACCCAGTACTTC.